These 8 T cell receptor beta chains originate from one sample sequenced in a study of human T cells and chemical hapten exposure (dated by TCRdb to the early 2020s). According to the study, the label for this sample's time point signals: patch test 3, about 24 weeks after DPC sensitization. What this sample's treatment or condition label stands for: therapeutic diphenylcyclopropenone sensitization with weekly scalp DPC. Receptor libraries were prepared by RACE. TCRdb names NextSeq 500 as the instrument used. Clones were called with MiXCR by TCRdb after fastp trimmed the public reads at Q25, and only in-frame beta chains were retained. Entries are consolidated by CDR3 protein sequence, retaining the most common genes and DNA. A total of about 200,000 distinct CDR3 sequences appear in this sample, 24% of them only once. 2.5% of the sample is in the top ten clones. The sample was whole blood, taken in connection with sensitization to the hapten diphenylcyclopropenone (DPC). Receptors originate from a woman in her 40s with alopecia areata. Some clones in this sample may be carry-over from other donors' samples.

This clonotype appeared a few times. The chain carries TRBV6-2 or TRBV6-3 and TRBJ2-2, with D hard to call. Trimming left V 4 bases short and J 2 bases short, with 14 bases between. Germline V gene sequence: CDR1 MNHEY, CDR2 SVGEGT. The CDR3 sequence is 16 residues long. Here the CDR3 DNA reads TGTGCCAGCAGTTGGTTGGCGTCCGGAAACACCGGGGAGCTGTTTTTT. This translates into CASSWLASGNTGELFF.

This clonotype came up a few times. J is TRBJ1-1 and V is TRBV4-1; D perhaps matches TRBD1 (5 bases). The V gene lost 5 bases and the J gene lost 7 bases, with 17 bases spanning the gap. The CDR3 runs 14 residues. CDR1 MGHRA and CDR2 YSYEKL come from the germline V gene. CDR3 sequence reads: CASSERADSGEAFF. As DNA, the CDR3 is TGCGCCAGCAGCGAGCGTGCCGACAGCGGTGAAGCTTTCTTT.

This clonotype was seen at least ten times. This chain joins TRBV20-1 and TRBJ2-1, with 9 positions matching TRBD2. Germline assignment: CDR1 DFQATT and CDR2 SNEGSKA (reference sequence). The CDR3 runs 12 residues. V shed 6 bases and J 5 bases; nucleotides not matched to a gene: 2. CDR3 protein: CSARLADNEQFF. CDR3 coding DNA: TGCAGTGCAAGACTAGCGGACAATGAGCAGTTCTTC.

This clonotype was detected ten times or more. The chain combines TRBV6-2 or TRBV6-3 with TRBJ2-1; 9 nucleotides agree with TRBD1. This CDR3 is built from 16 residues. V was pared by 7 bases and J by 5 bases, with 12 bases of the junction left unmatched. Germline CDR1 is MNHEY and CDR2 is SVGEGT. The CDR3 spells CASTLSQGAGNNEQFF. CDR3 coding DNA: TGTGCCAGCACCCTATCACAGGGGGCGGGTAACAATGAGCAGTTCTTC.

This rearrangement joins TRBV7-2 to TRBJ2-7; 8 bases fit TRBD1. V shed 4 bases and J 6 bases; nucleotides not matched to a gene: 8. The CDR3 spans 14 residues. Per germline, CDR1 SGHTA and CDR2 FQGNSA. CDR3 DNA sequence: TGTGCCAGCAGCTCCCGACAGGGGATGTTCGAGCAGTACTTC. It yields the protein CASSSRQGMFEQYF.

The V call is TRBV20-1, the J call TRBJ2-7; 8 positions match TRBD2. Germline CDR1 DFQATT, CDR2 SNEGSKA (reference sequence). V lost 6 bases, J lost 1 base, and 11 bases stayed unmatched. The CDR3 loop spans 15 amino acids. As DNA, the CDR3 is TGCAGTGCGGGGTTTCGGGGGGGGCTATCCTACGAGCAGTACTTC. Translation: CSAGFRGGLSYEQYF.

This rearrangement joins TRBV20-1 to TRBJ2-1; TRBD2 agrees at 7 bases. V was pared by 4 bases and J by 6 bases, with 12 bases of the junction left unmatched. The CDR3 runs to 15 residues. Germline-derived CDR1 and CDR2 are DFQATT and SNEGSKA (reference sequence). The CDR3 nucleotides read TGCAGTGCTACGCCACTAGCGAGAGGTATCAATGAGCAGTTCTTC. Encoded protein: CSATPLARGINEQFF.

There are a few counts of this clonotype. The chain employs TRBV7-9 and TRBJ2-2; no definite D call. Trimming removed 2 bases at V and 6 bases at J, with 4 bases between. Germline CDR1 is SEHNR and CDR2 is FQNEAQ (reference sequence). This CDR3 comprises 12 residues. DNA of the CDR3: TGTGCCAGCAGCTTAAGTTCCGGGGAGCTGTTTTTT. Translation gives CASSLSSGELFF.